This is a list of T cell receptor beta chains from one sample in a study of T cell responses to AZD1222 COVID-19 vaccine. This table comes from immunoSEQ multiplex PCR, and its TCRdb copy is limited to in-frame clones, with some not included. The sample shows 130,000 to 150,000 clones, about 91% of them seen only once. The sequenced sample was peripheral blood, obtained on day 0 of AZD1222 vaccination. The receptors were sampled from an adult in good health. Both conserved end residues are part of each CDR3. A D gene is named only where the DNA matches it firmly. Clone size is given for some rows only: seen once, a few or many times, or a class if the clone is expanded.

D	size	J	V	DNA	CDR3
NA	NA	TRBJ1-5	TRBV23-1	TGCGCCAGCATTTATCAGCCCCAGCATTTT	CASIYQPQHF
TRBD2	NA	TRBJ2-5	TRBV20-1	TGCAGTGCTGGTGAGCGGGGGGCGCAAGGGGAGACCCAGTACTTC	CSAGERGAQGETQYF
NA	NA	TRBJ2-7	TRBV21-1	TGTGCCAGCAGCAAGGGACAGGGCGAGCAGTACTTC	CASSKGQGEQYF
NA	NA	TRBJ2-3	TRBV3-1/TRBV3-2	TGTGCCAGCAGCCATCGGCAGGCCTCAGATACGCAGTATTTT	CASSHRQASDTQYF
TRBD2	NA	TRBJ2-5	TRBV4-2	TGTGCCAGCAGCACAGCCGCGGGAGAGCAAGAGACCCAGTACTTC	CASSTAAGEQETQYF
NA	NA	TRBJ2-3	TRBV5-1	TGCGCCAGCAGCCAGGGACTCCTACCGGTAGATACGCAGTATTTT	CASSQGLLPVDTQYF
NA	NA	TRBJ1-1	TRBV18	TGTGCCAGCTCACCACCGAGCAGGTTGAACACTGAAGCTTTCTTT	CASSPPSRLNTEAFF
NA	NA	TRBJ2-5	TRBV7-9	TGTGCCAGCAGCATTCCTGGACAGCCCTCGGAGACCCAGTACTTC	CASSIPGQPSETQYF
TRBD1	NA	TRBJ1-6	TRBV2	TGTGCCAGCAGGTCATCGACAGGGGGGAATTCACCCCTCCACTTT	CASRSSTGGNSPLHF
NA	NA	TRBJ1-1	TRBV12-3/TRBV12-4	TGTGCCAGCAGTTCCGGACTGAACACTGAAGCTTTCTTT	CASSSGLNTEAFF
NA	few	TRBJ1-3	TRBV9	TGTGCCAGCAGCGTAGGACAGGGAAACACCATATATTTT	CASSVGQGNTIYF
NA	NA	TRBJ1-2	TRBV28	TGTGCCAGCAGTTCACGTGAACAGGGCTATGGCTACACCTTC	CASSSREQGYGYTF
NA	NA	TRBJ1-1	TRBV13	TGTGCCAGCAGCTCTAGATTAACCACTGAAGCTTTCTTT	CASSSRLTTEAFF
NA	NA	TRBJ1-1	TRBV5-1	TGCGCCAGCAGCTTGGCCCATTCAGGGAGCGACACTGAAGCTTTCTTT	CASSLAHSGSDTEAFF